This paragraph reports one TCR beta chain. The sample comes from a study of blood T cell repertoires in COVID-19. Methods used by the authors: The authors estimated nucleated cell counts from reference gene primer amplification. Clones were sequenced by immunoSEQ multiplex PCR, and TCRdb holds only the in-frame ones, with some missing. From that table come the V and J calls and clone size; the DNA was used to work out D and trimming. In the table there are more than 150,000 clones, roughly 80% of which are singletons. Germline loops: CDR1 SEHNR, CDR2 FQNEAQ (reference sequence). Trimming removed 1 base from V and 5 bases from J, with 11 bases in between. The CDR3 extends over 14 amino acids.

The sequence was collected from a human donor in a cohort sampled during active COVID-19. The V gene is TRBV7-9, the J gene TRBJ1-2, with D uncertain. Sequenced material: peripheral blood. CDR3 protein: CASSLGQATYGYTF. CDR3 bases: TGTGCCAGCAGCTTAGGCCAAGCGACGTATGGCTACACCTTC. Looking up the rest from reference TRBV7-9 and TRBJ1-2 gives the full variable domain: DTGVSQNPRHKITKRGQNVTFRCDPISEHNRLYWYRQTLGQGPEFLTYFQNEAQLEKSRLLSDRFSAERPKGSFSTLEIQRTEQGDSAMYLCASSLGQATYGYTFGSGTRLTVV.